This passage covers 32 T cell receptor beta chains from one sample sequenced in a study of OX40 agonist ivuxolimab in advanced cancers. Sequenced by immunoSEQ multiplex PCR; TCRdb stores in-frame clones only, minus some. The sample consists of 40,000 to 50,000 clones, around 87% of them appearing once. Sequences were derived from CD4+ or CD8+ T cells sorted from blood, sampled in a trial of the OX40 agonist ivuxolimab. Receptors originate from an adult with an advanced solid tumor such as melanoma, head and neck, liver or kidney cancer.

V is TRBV10-3 and J is TRBJ1-2, with 8 bases fitting TRBD1. J lost 1 base, V lost 8 bases, and 6 bases had no gene match. Germline V gives CDR1 ENHRY, CDR2 SYGVKD. CDR3 length: 14 residues. The CDR3 loop is CAISGTGVNYGYTF. CDR3 DNA sequence: TGTGCCATCTCCGGGACAGGAGTTAACTATGGCTACACCTTC.

The CDR3 nucleotides are TGTGCCAGCAGCGGATTGCAGGGACAAGGCTACACCTTC. Translated: CASSGLQGQGYTF. The chain couples TRBV6-5 to TRBJ1-2; tentatively, D is TRBD1 (6 bases). CDR3 length: 13 residues. In germline, CDR1 is MNHEY, CDR2 SVGAGI. The germline V and J ends were trimmed by 6 bases and 8 bases, with 16 bases remaining between them.

The chain recombines TRBV19 with TRBJ2-3; 7 nucleotides align to TRBD2. The germline V gene encodes CDR1 LNHDA and CDR2 SQIVND (reference sequence). The CDR3 contains 14 residues. The V and J ends lost 6 bases and 0 bases, in that order; junction bases with no gene match: 3. Here the CDR3 DNA reads TGTGCCAGTAGAACTAGCGCGAGCACAGATACGCAGTATTTT. It is translated as CASRTSASTDTQYF.

This clone was counted a few times. The genes are TRBV28 and TRBJ2-5; either TRBD1 or TRBD2 may supply D (5 bases each). V was shortened by 2 bases and J by 2 bases, with 15 bases between the two germline ends. CDR1 and CDR2 from the germline V gene are MDHEN and SYDVKM. CDR3 size: 16 residues. In nucleotides, the CDR3 is TGTGCCAGCAGTTTACTTCTACCGGGACGGCAAGAGACCCAGTACTTC. It specifies CASSLLLPGRQETQYF. Combining the CDR3 with reference TRBV28 and TRBJ2-5 gives the whole variable domain DVKVTQSSRYLVKRTGEKVFLECVQDMDHENMFWYRQDPGLGLRLIYFSYDVKMKEKGDIPEGYSVSREKKERFSLILESASTNQTSMYLCASSLLLPGRQETQYFGPGTRLLVL.

The chain links TRBV19 to TRBJ1-4, with 8 bases fitting TRBD1. This CDR3 has 14 residues. In germline, CDR1 is LNHDA, CDR2 SQIVND (reference sequence). V lost 6 bases, J lost 4 bases, and 4 bases stayed unmatched. CDR3 loop: CASRTDRGNEKLFF. Here the CDR3 DNA reads TGTGCCAGTAGAACCGACAGGGGTAATGAAAAACTGTTTTTT.

The rearrangement joins TRBV6-5 to TRBJ2-1, with 9 bases aligning to TRBD2. This CDR3 comprises 14 residues. CDR1 is MNHEY, CDR2 SVGAGI, per germline. With 7 bases clipped from V and 8 bases from J, the junction kept 9 bases outside the gene matches. The CDR3 nucleotides read TGTGCCAGCAAAACGGGACTAGCCATATATGAGCAGTTCTTC. Translated: CASKTGLAIYEQFF.

The chain uses TRBV7-9 and TRBJ1-4; D ambiguous. The CDR3 loop spans 13 amino acids. Trimming cost V 6 bases and J 11 bases, with 16 bases left between them. Per germline, CDR1 SEHNR and CDR2 FQNEAQ (reference sequence). CDR3 amino acids: CASRANNLSKLFF. Here the CDR3 DNA reads TGTGCCAGCAGGGCCAACAACCTGTCCAAACTGTTTTTT.

The CDR3 DNA sequence: TGTGCCAGCAGTGAAGAGATCCAAGAGACCCAGTACTTC. It specifies CASSEEIQETQYF. V is TRBV2 and J is TRBJ2-5; no definite D call. V shed 1 base and J shed 1 base, with 4 bases lying between them. Per germline, CDR1 SNHLY and CDR2 FYNNEI. There are 13 residues in the CDR3.

The chain couples TRBV2 to TRBJ2-5; perhaps TRBD1 as D (6 bases). Germline CDR1 and CDR2: SNHLY and FYNNEI. The CDR3 is 13 amino acids. Between the trimmed V and J ends, which lost 10 bases and 1 base, there was a span of 13 bases. The CDR3 region has the DNA TGTGCCACCTCTGGGGGCCTCCAAGAGACCCAGTACTTC. It specifies CATSGGLQETQYF.

This chain connects TRBV7-7 to TRBJ2-1; maybe TRBD2 (6 bases). The germline V gene encodes CDR1 SSHAT and CDR2 FNYEAQ (reference sequence). CDR3 length: 12 residues. The ends were cut back, 5 bases at V and 10 bases at J, with 12 bases in the middle. The CDR3 spells CASSMTGDEQFF. CDR3 bases: TGTGCCAGCAGCATGACGGGGGACGAGCAGTTCTTC.

Here the CDR3 reads CASSGGLAGGLSSYNEQFF. In nucleotides, the CDR3 is TGTGCCAGTTCAGGGGGACTAGCGGGAGGCCTTAGCTCCTACAATGAGCAGTTCTTC. The chain recombines TRBV19 with TRBJ2-1; 15 bases line up with TRBD2. The CDR3 is 19 amino acids. Germline CDR1 and CDR2: LNHDA and SQIVND (reference sequence). Trimming cost V 8 bases and J 0 bases; bases outside gene matches: 11.

This clone was observed a few times. The rearrangement uses TRBV2 and TRBJ2-7, with TRBD1 matching over 8 bases. The CDR3 length is 12 residues. Germline CDR1 is SNHLY and CDR2 is FYNNEI. V shed 4 bases and J 5 bases; nucleotides not matched to a gene: 1. CDR3 sequence reads: CASSGQGHEQYF. DNA of the CDR3: TGTGCCAGCAGTGGACAGGGGCACGAGCAGTACTTC.

V gene TRBV4-1 combines with J gene TRBJ2-6; D not resolved. Between the trimmed V and J ends, which lost 3 bases and 0 bases, there was a span of 15 bases. Germline CDR1 is MGHRA and CDR2 is YSYEKL. CDR3 size: 18 residues. CDR3 region: CASSHPVKGSSGANVLTF. The CDR3 bases are TGCGCCAGCAGCCACCCCGTGAAGGGTAGCTCTGGGGCCAACGTCCTGACTTTC.

This rearrangement joins TRBV14 to TRBJ1-4, with D unresolved. V lost 2 bases and J lost 8, with 9 bases in between. CDR1 is SGHDN and CDR2 is FVKESK in the germline V gene. The CDR3 length is 13 residues. The CDR3 sequence is CASSQTRREKLFF. For the CDR3, the DNA is TGTGCCAGCAGCCAAACTAGGCGGGAAAAACTGTTTTTT.

This clone was observed a few times. The chain has TRBV6-6 and TRBJ1-2; no definite D call. The germline CDR1 and CDR2 sequences are MNHNY and SVGAGI (reference sequence). The CDR3 has 12 residues. V was trimmed by 7 bases and J by 6 bases, leaving 12 bases between them. For the CDR3, the DNA is TGTGCCAGCATCTCCCTGGACCATGGCTACACCTTC. Translated: CASISLDHGYTF.

The genes are TRBV7-2 and TRBJ1-2; the match to TRBD1 covers 7 bases. This CDR3 is built from 14 residues. With 8 bases clipped from V and 1 base from J, the junction kept 7 bases outside the gene matches. In germline, CDR1 is SGHTA, CDR2 FQGNSA. This CDR3 reads CASGLPGGNYGYTF. CDR3 DNA sequence: TGTGCCAGCGGGTTGCCAGGGGGTAACTATGGCTACACCTTC. The full variable domain, its missing parts supplied by reference TRBV7-2 and TRBJ1-2, is GAGVSQSPSNKVTEKGKDVELRCDPISGHTALYWYRQSLGQGLEFLIYFQGNSAPDKSGLPSDRFSAERTGGSVSTLTIQRTQQEDSAVYLCASGLPGGNYGYTFGSGTRLTVV.

The chain joins TRBV5-4 to TRBJ2-2; D is ambiguous. The germline V and J ends were trimmed by 1 base and 4 bases, with 14 bases remaining between them. CDR3 size: 16 residues. Germline V gives CDR1 SGHNT, CDR2 YYREEE (reference sequence). The CDR3 sequence is CASSLTSYPSTGELFF. CDR3 nucleotide sequence: TGTGCCAGCAGCTTGACGAGTTATCCTTCCACCGGGGAGCTGTTTTTT.

This clone was recorded once. This rearrangement joins TRBV6-4 to TRBJ2-1; no clear D. Trimming took 0 bases from V and 4 from J, leaving 13 bases between them. In germline, CDR1 is MRHNA, CDR2 SNTAGT. This CDR3 comprises 16 residues. The CDR3: CASSDSVRGFYNEQFF. The CDR3 nucleotides are TGTGCCAGCAGTGACTCGGTAAGAGGCTTTTACAATGAGCAGTTCTTC.

The chain employs TRBV6-5 and TRBJ2-7, with 11 bases lining up with TRBD1. The CDR3 has 15 amino acids. V shed 2 bases, J shed 6 bases, and the junction held 6 bases outside the gene matches. Germline CDR1 MNHEY, CDR2 SVGAGI. In nucleotides, the CDR3 is TGTGCCAGCAGTTACGGAGGGACAGGGGGTCGCGAGCAGTACTTC. It specifies CASSYGGTGGREQYF.

The rearrangement links TRBV2 to TRBJ1-5; 8 bases are a match to TRBD1. V lost 4 bases to trimming and J lost 6 bases; unmatched junction nucleotides: 8. Germline values: CDR1 SNHLY, CDR2 FYNNEI. The CDR3 sequence is 15 residues long. The CDR3 DNA reads as TGTGCCAGCAGTGGCCCGGCAGGGGGCGTTCAGCCCCAGCATTTT. Protein sequence: CASSGPAGGVQPQHF. The full variable domain, rest sourced from reference TRBV2 and TRBJ1-5, is EPEVTQTPSHQVTQMGQEVILRCVPISNHLYFYWYRQILGQKVEFLVSFYNNEISEKSEIFDDQFSVERPDGSNFTLKIRSTKLEDSAMYFCASSGPAGGVQPQHFGDGTRLSIL.

The chain joins TRBV2 to TRBJ1-6, with a weak D call TRBD1 (5 bases). The V end lost 4 bases, the J end lost 12 bases, and 16 bases lay between the germline ends. This CDR3 is built from 14 residues. Germline V lookup: CDR1 SNHLY, CDR2 FYNNEI. CDR3 nucleotide sequence: TGTGCCAGCAGTGTAAAAGGGAATCAGGGACCCCTCCACTTT. Its protein product is CASSVKGNQGPLHF.

This clone was detected only a few times. The chain employs TRBV7-2 and TRBJ2-5, with 13 bases fitting TRBD2. This CDR3 has 17 residues. Germline-derived CDR1 and CDR2 are SGHTA and FQGNSA. J was trimmed by 3 bases and V by 4 bases; bases with no gene match: 8. CDR3 protein: CASSSAPGLAGKETQYF. CDR3 sequence (DNA): TGTGCCAGCAGCTCGGCCCCGGGACTAGCGGGGAAAGAGACCCAGTACTTC.

V and J are TRBV18 and TRBJ2-7; D gene uncertain. CDR1 and CDR2 from the germline V gene are KGHSH and LQKENI. This CDR3 is built from 12 residues. Trimming shortened V by 2 bases and J by 2 bases, and 4 bases separated the two germline ends. This CDR3 reads CASSPDTYEQYF. The CDR3 nucleotides are TGTGCCAGCTCACCAGACACCTACGAGCAGTACTTC.

The chain couples TRBV7-8 to TRBJ2-7; D unclear. This CDR3 is 16 amino acids long. Germline loops: CDR1 SGHVS, CDR2 FQNEAQ. V lost 4 bases and J lost 2, with 18 bases in between. The CDR3, as DNA: TGTGCCAGCAGCTCCCGACTGGCAGTCTTGGCCTACGAGCAGTACTTC. Its translation is CASSSRLAVLAYEQYF.

This rearrangement joins TRBV7-9 to TRBJ2-1, with D uncertain. Germline V gene lookup returns CDR1 SEHNR and CDR2 FQNEAQ (reference sequence). Trimming took 3 bases from V and 10 from J, leaving 7 bases between them. The CDR3 is 11 amino acids. The CDR3 region is CASSLALEQFF. DNA of the CDR3: TGTGCCAGCAGCTTGGCGTTGGAGCAGTTCTTC.

This clone was recorded once. The chain recombines TRBV19 with TRBJ2-3; tentatively, D is TRBD2 (5 bases). Trimming took 1 base from V and 3 from J, leaving 11 bases between them. The length of the CDR3 is 15 residues. Germline V CDR1 and CDR2: LNHDA, SQIVND (reference sequence). The CDR3 DNA is TGTGCCAGTAGTATAGGGGCCTCGGGAACAGATACGCAGTATTTT. Residues: CASSIGASGTDTQYF.

This clone has just one count. This sequence joins TRBV4-2 and TRBJ2-1; 8 bases are shared with TRBD2. The CDR3 runs to 14 residues. After removal of 0 bases from V and 10 bases from J, the junction contained 5 bases not matched to a gene. The germline CDR1 and CDR2 sequences are LGHNA and YNFKEQ. DNA of the CDR3: TGTGCCAGCAGCCAAGAACGAGCGGGGGTCGAGCAGTTCTTC. It codes for CASSQERAGVEQFF.

This clone occurred a few times. The genes are TRBV6-1 and TRBJ1-5; TRBD1 agrees at 9 bases. Germline assignment: CDR1 MNHNS and CDR2 SASEGT. The CDR3 runs to 12 residues. Germline trimming cut 11 bases from V and 6 bases from J; bases unmatched to any gene: 5. CDR3 region: CAGRTGAQPQHF. CDR3 DNA sequence: TGTGCCGGTAGGACAGGGGCTCAGCCCCAGCATTTT.

This clone was seen only a few times. The gene calls are TRBV6-5 and TRBJ2-7; tentatively, D is TRBD2 (6 bases). This CDR3 spans 13 amino acids. Germline V CDR1 and CDR2: MNHEY, SVGAGI. The V end lost 6 bases, the J end lost 3 bases, and 12 bases lay between the germline ends. CDR3 amino acids: CASRGGPNYEQYF. DNA of the CDR3: TGTGCCAGCAGGGGGGGACCGAACTACGAGCAGTACTTC.

The gene calls are TRBV6-5 and TRBJ2-7, with a possible D match to TRBD1 (5 bases). Trimming pared 5 bases from V and 12 bases from J, leaving 17 bases between. Germline V gene data show CDR1 as MNHEY and CDR2 as SVGAGI. This CDR3 comprises 12 residues. CDR3 sequence: CASSPGQGKVYF. The CDR3 DNA reads TGTGCCAGCAGTCCCGGGCAGGGTAAGGTGTACTTC.

The chain links TRBV5-4 to TRBJ2-1, with 9 positions matching TRBD2. The CDR3 is 16 residues long. V was pared by 3 bases and J by 8 bases, with 12 bases of the junction left unmatched. The V gene's germline CDR1 is SGHNT and CDR2 YYREEE (reference sequence). The CDR3 region has the DNA TGTGCCAGCAGCTCGGCAGCGCGGGAGGGCCCGGATGAGCAGTTCTTC. It translates to CASSSAAREGPDEQFF.

The V call is TRBV21-1, the J call TRBJ2-3; the table names TRBD1, a call not compared with the DNA. TRBV21-1 has pseudogene status. The CDR3 covers 16 residues. The CDR3 here is CASSRQGVSSTDTQYF. CDR3 bases: TGTGCCAGCAGTAGACAGGGGGTTTCTTCCACAGATACGCAGTATTTT.